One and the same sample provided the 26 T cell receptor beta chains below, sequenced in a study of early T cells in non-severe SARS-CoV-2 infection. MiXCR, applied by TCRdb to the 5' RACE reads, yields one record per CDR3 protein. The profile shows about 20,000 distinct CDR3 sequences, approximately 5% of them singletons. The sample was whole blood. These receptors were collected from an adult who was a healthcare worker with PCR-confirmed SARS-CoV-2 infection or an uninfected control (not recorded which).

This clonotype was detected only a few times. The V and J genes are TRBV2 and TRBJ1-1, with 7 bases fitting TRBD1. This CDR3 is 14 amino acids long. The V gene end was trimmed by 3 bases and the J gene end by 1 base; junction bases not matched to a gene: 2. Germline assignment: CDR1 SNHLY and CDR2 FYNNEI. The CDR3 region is CASSEDRPNTEAFF. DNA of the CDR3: TGTGCCAGCAGTGAGGACAGGCCGAACACTGAAGCTTTCTTT.

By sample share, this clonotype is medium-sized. CDR3 DNA: TGTGCCAGCAGCCCCAGGGGACTAGCGGGGTACAATGAGCAGTTCTTC. Translation: CASSPRGLAGYNEQFF. This rearrangement joins TRBV7-8 to TRBJ2-1; 13 bases agree with TRBD2. Per the germline V gene, CDR1 is SGHVS and CDR2 is FQNEAQ. Trimming removed 5 bases from V and 4 bases from J; junction bases left unmatched: 5. The CDR3 consists of 16 residues.

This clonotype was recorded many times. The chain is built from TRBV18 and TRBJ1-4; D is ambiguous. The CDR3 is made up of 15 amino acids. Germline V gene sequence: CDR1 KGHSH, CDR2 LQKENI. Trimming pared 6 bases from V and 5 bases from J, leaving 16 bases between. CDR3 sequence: CASSVPSGPNEKLFF. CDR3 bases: TGTGCCAGCTCTGTCCCCAGCGGGCCCAATGAAAAACTGTTTTTT.

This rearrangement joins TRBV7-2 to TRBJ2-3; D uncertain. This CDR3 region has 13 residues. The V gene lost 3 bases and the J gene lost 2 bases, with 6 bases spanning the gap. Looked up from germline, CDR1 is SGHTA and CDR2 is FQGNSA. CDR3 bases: TGTGCCAGCAGCTTCGCTCACACAGATACGCAGTATTTT. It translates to CASSFAHTDTQYF. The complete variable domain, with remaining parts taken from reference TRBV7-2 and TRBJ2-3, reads GAGVSQSPSNKVTEKGKDVELRCDPISGHTALYWYRQSLGQGLEFLIYFQGNSAPDKSGLPSDRFSAERTGGSVSTLTIQRTQQEDSAVYLCASSFAHTDTQYFGPGTRLTVL.

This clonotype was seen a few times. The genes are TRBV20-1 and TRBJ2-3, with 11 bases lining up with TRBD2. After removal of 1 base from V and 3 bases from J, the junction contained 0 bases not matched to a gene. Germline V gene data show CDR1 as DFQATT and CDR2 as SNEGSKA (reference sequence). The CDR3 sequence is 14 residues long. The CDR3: CSARGLAGTDTQYF. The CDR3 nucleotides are TGCAGTGCTAGAGGACTAGCGGGGACAGATACGCAGTATTTT.

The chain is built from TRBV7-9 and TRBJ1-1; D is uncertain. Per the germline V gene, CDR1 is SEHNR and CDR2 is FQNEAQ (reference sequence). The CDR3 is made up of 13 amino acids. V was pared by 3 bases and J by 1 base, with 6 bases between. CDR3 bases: TGTGCCAGCAGCTTCATGCGGAACACTGAAGCTTTCTTT. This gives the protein CASSFMRNTEAFF.

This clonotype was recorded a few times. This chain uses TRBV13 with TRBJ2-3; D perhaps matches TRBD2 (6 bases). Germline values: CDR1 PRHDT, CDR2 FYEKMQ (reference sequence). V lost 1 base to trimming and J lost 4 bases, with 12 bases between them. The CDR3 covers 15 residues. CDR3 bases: TGTGCCAGCAGCTTAGCTGGCGGGGTATCAGATACGCAGTATTTT. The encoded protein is CASSLAGGVSDTQYF. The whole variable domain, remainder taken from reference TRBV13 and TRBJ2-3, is AAGVIQSPRHLIKEKRETATLKCYPIPRHDTVYWYQQGPGQDPQFLISFYEKMQSDKGSIPDRFSAQQFSDYHSELNMSSLELGDSALYFCASSLAGGVSDTQYFGPGTRLTVL.

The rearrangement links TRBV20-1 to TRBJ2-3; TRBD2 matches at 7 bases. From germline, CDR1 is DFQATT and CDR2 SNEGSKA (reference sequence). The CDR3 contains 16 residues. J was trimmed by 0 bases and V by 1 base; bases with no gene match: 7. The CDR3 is CSARGMLAVSTDTQYF. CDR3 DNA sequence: TGCAGTGCTAGAGGGATGCTAGCGGTTAGCACAGATACGCAGTATTTT.

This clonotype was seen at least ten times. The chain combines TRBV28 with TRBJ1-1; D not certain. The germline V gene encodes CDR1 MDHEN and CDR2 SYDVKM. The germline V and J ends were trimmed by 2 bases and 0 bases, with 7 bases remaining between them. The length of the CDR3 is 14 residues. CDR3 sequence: CASSLRVLNTEAFF. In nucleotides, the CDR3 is TGTGCCAGCAGTTTAAGAGTTTTGAACACTGAAGCTTTCTTT.

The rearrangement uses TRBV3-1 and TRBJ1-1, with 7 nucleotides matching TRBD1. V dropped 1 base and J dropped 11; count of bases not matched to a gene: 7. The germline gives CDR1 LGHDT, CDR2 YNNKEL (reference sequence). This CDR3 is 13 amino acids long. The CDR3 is CASSQADRETAFF. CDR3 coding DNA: TGTGCCAGCAGCCAAGCCGACAGGGAGACGGCTTTCTTT.

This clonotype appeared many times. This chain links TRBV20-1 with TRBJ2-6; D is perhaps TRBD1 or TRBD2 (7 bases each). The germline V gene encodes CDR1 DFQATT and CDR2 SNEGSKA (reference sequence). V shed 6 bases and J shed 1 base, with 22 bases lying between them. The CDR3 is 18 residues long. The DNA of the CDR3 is TGCAGTGCCCCGGAGCAGGGGGGGCGTAAGTCTGGGGCCAACGTCCTGACTTTC. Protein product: CSAPEQGGRKSGANVLTF.

CDR3 DNA: TGTGCCACCGACAGGGGACCCCCAGGGGAGCAGTACTTC. Protein: CATDRGPPGEQYF. This chain links TRBV6-2 or TRBV6-3 with TRBJ2-7; 8 bases agree with TRBD1. From germline, CDR1 is MNHEY and CDR2 SVGEGT. This CDR3 has 13 residues. After removal of 10 bases from V and 7 bases from J, the junction contained 12 bases not matched to a gene.

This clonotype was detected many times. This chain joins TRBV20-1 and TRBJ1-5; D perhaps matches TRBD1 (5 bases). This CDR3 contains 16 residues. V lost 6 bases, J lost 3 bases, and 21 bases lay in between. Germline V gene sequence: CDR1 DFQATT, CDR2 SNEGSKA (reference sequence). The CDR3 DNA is TGCAGTGCAGGAGGACCCTCAGGACACATCAATCAGCCCCAGCATTTT. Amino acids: CSAGGPSGHINQPQHF.

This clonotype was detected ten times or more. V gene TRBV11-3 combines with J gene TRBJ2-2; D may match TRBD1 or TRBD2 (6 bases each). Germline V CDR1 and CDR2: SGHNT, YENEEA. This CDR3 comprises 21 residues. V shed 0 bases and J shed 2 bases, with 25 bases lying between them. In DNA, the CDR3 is TGTGCCAGCAGCTTAGAAAGTTCGGGCTCGGTCGGGGGCTACAACACCGGGGAGCTGTTTTTT. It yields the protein CASSLESSGSVGGYNTGELFF.

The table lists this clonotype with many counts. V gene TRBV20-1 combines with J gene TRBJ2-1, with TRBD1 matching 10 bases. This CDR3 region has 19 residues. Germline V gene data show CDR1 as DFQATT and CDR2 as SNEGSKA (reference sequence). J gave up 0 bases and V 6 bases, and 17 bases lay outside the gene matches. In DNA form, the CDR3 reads TGCAGTGCAAATGGCCGGACAGGGGGGAGCTCATACTCCTACAATGAGCAGTTCTTC. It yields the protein CSANGRTGGSSYSYNEQFF.

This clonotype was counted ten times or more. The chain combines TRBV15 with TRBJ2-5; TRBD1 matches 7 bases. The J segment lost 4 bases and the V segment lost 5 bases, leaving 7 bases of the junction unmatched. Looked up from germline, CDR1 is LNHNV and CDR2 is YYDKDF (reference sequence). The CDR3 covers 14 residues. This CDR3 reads CATSPGGIRETQYF. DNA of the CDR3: TGTGCCACCAGCCCAGGGGGTATTAGAGAGACCCAGTACTTC.

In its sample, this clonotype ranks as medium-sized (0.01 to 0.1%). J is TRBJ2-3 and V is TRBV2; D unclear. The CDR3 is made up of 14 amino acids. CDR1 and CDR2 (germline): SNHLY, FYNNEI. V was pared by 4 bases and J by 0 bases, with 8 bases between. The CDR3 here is CASSAGTSTDTQYF. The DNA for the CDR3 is TGTGCCAGCAGTGCCGGTACTAGCACAGATACGCAGTATTTT.

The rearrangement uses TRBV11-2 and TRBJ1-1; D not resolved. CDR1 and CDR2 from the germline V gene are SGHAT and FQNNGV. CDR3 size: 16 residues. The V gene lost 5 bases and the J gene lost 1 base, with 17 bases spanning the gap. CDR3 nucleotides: TGTGCCAGCAGCCCCCTTGGTGTGGCCCAGAACACTGAAGCTTTCTTT. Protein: CASSPLGVAQNTEAFF.

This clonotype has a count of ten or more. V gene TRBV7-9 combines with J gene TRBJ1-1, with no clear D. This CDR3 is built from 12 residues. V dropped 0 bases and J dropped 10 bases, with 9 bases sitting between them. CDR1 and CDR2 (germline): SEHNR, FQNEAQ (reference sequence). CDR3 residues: CASSLAWDSAFF. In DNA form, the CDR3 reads TGTGCCAGCAGCTTAGCTTGGGATTCAGCTTTCTTT.

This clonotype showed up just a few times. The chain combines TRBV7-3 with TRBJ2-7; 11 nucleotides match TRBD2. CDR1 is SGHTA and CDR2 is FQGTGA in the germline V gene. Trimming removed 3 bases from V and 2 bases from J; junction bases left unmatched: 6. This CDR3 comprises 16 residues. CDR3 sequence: CASSFSSGGPAYEQYF. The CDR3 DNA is TGTGCCAGCAGCTTCTCTAGCGGGGGGCCAGCCTACGAGCAGTACTTC.

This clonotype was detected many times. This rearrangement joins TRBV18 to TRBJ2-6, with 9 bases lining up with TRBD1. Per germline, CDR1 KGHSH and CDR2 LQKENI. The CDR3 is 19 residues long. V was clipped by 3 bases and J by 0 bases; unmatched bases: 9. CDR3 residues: CASSPLPGQGFSGANVLTF. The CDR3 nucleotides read TGTGCCAGCTCACCCCTCCCGGGACAGGGTTTCTCTGGGGCCAACGTCCTGACTTTC.

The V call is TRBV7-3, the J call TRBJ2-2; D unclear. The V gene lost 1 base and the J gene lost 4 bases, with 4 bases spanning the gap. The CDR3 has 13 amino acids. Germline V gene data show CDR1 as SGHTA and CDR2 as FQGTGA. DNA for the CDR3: TGTGCCAGCAGCTTAAGGCCCACCGGGGAGCTGTTTTTT. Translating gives CASSLRPTGELFF.

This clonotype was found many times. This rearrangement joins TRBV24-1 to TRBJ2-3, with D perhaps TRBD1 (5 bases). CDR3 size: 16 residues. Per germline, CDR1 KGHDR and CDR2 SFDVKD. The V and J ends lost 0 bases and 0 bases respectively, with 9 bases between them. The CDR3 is CATSDLQGRSTDTQYF. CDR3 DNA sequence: TGTGCCACCAGTGATTTGCAGGGTAGAAGCACAGATACGCAGTATTTT.

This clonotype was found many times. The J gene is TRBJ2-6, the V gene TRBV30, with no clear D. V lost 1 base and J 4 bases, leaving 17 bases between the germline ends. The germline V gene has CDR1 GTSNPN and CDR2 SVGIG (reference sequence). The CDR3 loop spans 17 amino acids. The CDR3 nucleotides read TGTGCCTGGAGTGCGGGTAGGAACAACCCCGGGGCCAACGTCCTGACTTTC. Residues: CAWSAGRNNPGANVLTF.

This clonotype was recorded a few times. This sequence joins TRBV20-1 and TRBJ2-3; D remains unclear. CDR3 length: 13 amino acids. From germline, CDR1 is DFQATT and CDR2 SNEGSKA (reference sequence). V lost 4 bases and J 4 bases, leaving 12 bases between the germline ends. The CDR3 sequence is CSANDLGPDTQYF. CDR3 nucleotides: TGCAGTGCTAACGACCTTGGACCAGATACGCAGTATTTT.

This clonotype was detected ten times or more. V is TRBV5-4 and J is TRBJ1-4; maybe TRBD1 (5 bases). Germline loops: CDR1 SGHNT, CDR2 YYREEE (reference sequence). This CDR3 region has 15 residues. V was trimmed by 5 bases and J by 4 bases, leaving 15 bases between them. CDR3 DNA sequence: TGTGCCAGCAGTCTTGAACAGGAGAATAATGAAAAACTGTTTTTT. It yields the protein CASSLEQENNEKLFF.